The clone carrying this T cell receptor beta chain was observed a handful of times. The antigen remains undetermined. Possible read error: a much larger clone is one base away. The data originate from a study of tumor-infiltrating lymphocytes in primary liver carcinoma. Study-level background: Sample yields of productive TCRbeta reads, ranging from roughly 3.65 to 7.5 million, were similar across tissue types.

Using a constant-region primer together with ProtoScript II reverse transcriptase, TCR beta cDNA was made from about 490 ng of total RNA. Library construction for TCR beta comprised three nested multiplex PCR rounds performed with slightly modified ARM-PCR. In the first two PCR rounds, TRBV1-TRBV30 forward primers were paired with a C-beta reverse primer, and each round lasted approximately 10 cycles. In TCRdb, the multiplex PCR reads were re-called with MiXCR into one record per CDR3 protein. This sample carries approximately 310,000 distinct CDR3 sequences, over 55% of them seen once, and the ten largest clones take approximately 9.4%. The CDR3 runs 14 residues. CDR1 is SQVTM, CDR2 ANQGSEA, per germline. The blood RNA (from unsorted whole blood) was obtained, and germline DNA was also extracted. Researchers reported drawing about 3.9 milliliters of peripheral blood before surgery. Notes on the study in general: The top-250-clone fraction was significantly higher in tumors than in blood (p = 0.039). Overlap between tumor regions exceeded overlap of tumor with adjacent tissue or blood.

The TCR comes from a man in his forties or fifties with primary liver carcinoma and hepatitis B virus infection. The chain recombines TRBV29-1 with TRBJ2-7; 7 positions match TRBD1. Sequenced sample: peripheral blood. CDR3 DNA sequence: TGCAGCGAACTGACAGGGCATAGGTCCTACAAGCAGTACTTC. Its protein product is CSELTGHRSYKQYF.